A single sample is the source of the 14 T cell receptor beta chains below, sequenced in a study of blood T cell repertoires in COVID-19. TCRdb keeps only in-frame clones here, not all; method: immunoSEQ multiplex PCR. The sample lists 38,000 or so clones; 75% to 90% were seen once. The sequenced material came from peripheral blood. All receptors derive from a human donor in a cohort sampled during active or convalescent COVID-19. The donor label of this sample is uncertain.

The gene calls are TRBV6-2 or TRBV6-3 and TRBJ2-7, with 7 positions matching TRBD1. CDR1 and CDR2 from the germline V gene are MNHEY and SVGEGT. This CDR3 region has 16 residues. V shed 2 bases and J 0 bases; nucleotides not matched to a gene: 7. The CDR3 spells CASSYVTGISSYEQYF. CDR3 sequence (DNA): TGTGCCAGCAGTTACGTGACAGGGATTTCCTCCTACGAGCAGTACTTC.

V and J are TRBV29-1 and TRBJ2-1; 11 bases are a match to TRBD2. This CDR3 contains 15 residues. The V segment lost 5 bases and the J segment 8 bases; nucleotides outside the gene matches: 11. Germline CDR1 reads SQVTM; CDR2 reads ANQGSEA. CDR3 loop: CSVLNGLAGRDEQFF. The CDR3 DNA is TGCAGCGTTTTAAACGGACTAGCGGGCCGAGATGAGCAGTTCTTC.

The rearrangement links TRBV4-2 to TRBJ1-1; D may be TRBD1 (5 bases). The CDR3 extends over 15 amino acids. The V gene's germline CDR1 is LGHNA and CDR2 YNFKEQ. The ends were cut back, 0 bases at V and 6 bases at J, with 14 bases in the middle. CDR3 amino acids: CASSQEGALGPEAFF. For the CDR3, the DNA is TGTGCCAGCAGCCAAGAAGGGGCCCTGGGGCCTGAAGCTTTCTTT.

The chain links TRBV7-6 to TRBJ2-3; a weak D match, TRBD2 (5 bases). Trimming pared 2 bases from V and 2 bases from J, leaving 14 bases between. The CDR3 contains 16 residues. The germline V gene has CDR1 SGHVS and CDR2 FNYEAQ. CDR3 in DNA: TGTGCCAGCAGCTTACTTGAGAGCGGATACACAGATACGCAGTATTTT. Translation: CASSLLESGYTDTQYF.

V usage is TRBV7-6 and J usage is TRBJ2-7, with D hard to call. V was shortened by 1 base and J by 3 bases, with 16 bases between the two germline ends. CDR1 SGHVS and CDR2 FNYEAQ come from the germline V gene. There are 16 residues in the CDR3. The CDR3 nucleotides are TGTGCCAGCAGCTTAGGAAGCAGGTATTTGAGCTACGAGCAGTACTTC. It codes for CASSLGSRYLSYEQYF. Variable domain in full (rest from reference TRBV7-6 and TRBJ2-7): GAGVSQSPRYKVTKRGQDVALRCDPISGHVSLYWYRQALGQGPEFLTYFNYEAQQDKSGLPNDRFSAERPEGSISTLTIQRTEQRDSAMYRCASSLGSRYLSYEQYFGPGTRLTVT.

The V gene is TRBV19, the J gene TRBJ2-3; 13 bases line up with TRBD2. In germline, CDR1 is LNHDA, CDR2 SQIVND (reference sequence). V gave up 3 bases and J gave up 6 bases; unmatched junction bases: 3. The CDR3 consists of 15 residues. The CDR3 DNA sequence: TGTGCCAGTAGTATGTGGACTAGCGGGAGTGATACGCAGTATTTT. Amino acids: CASSMWTSGSDTQYF.

The chain joins TRBV7-2 to TRBJ2-7; maybe TRBD2 (5 bases). The CDR3 extends over 13 amino acids. V lost 0 bases to trimming and J lost 4 bases, with 7 bases between them. Per germline, CDR1 SGHTA and CDR2 FQGNSA. The CDR3 DNA sequence: TGTGCCAGCAGCTTAGCCCGGGATTACGAGCAGTACTTC. Translating gives CASSLARDYEQYF. Complete variable domain (other parts from reference TRBV7-2 and TRBJ2-7): GAGVSQSPSNKVTEKGKDVELRCDPISGHTALYWYRQSLGQGLEFLIYFQGNSAPDKSGLPSDRFSAERTGGSVSTLTIQRTQQEDSAVYLCASSLARDYEQYFGPGTRLTVT.

The chain carries TRBV19 and TRBJ2-7, with a tentative D call TRBD2 (5 bases). The CDR3 contains 12 residues. In germline, CDR1 is LNHDA, CDR2 SQIVND (reference sequence). V lost 5 bases and J 5 bases, leaving 10 bases between the germline ends. This chain's CDR3 is CASSASYHEQYF. Written as DNA, the CDR3 is TGTGCCAGTAGTGCTAGCTACCACGAGCAGTACTTC.

The V and J genes are TRBV5-4 and TRBJ2-5, with D hard to call. The V gene's germline CDR1 is SGHNT and CDR2 YYREEE (reference sequence). The CDR3 runs 13 residues. Trimming pared 4 bases from V and 0 bases from J, leaving 7 bases between. CDR3 region: CASSHSNQETQYF. In DNA, the CDR3 is TGTGCCAGCAGCCACTCTAACCAAGAGACCCAGTACTTC. Full variable domain (missing parts from reference TRBV5-4 and TRBJ2-5): ETGVTQSPTHLIKTRGQQVTLRCSSQSGHNTVSWYQQALGQGPQFIFQYYREEENGRGNFPPRFSGLQFPNYSSELNVNALELDDSALYLCASSHSNQETQYFGPGTRLLVL.

V gene TRBV24-1 combines with J gene TRBJ2-1, with 10 bases identical to TRBD1. J lost 3 bases, V lost 9 bases, and 4 bases had no gene match. The CDR3 length is 14 residues. The germline V gene encodes CDR1 KGHDR and CDR2 SFDVKD. The CDR3, as DNA: TGTGCCACCGGACGGACAGGGGGCTACAATGAGCAGTTCTTC. It specifies CATGRTGGYNEQFF.

The V and J genes are TRBV7-3 and TRBJ1-6; 7 nucleotides agree with TRBD1. CDR3 length equals 16 residues. Trimming cost V 1 base and J 0 bases; bases outside gene matches: 0. The germline V gene encodes CDR1 SGHTA and CDR2 FQGTGA. CDR3 in amino acids: CASSLRDSSYNSPLHF. DNA for the CDR3: TGTGCCAGCAGCTTAAGGGACAGCTCCTATAATTCACCCCTCCACTTT.

The chain links TRBV30 to TRBJ1-1; D is ambiguous. The CDR3 covers 12 residues. Germline CDR1 GTSNPN, CDR2 SVGIG (reference sequence). The V gene lost 0 bases and the J gene lost 11 bases, with 13 bases spanning the gap. The chain's CDR3 is CAWSVPQVDAFF. CDR3 sequence (DNA): TGTGCCTGGAGTGTACCTCAGGTCGACGCTTTCTTT.

With respect to this clone: Other DNA sequences from this sample encode an identical CDR3 as well. This chain links TRBV7-9 with TRBJ2-1; perhaps TRBD2 as D (5 bases). The CDR3 runs 15 residues. Trimming took off 2 bases at V and 0 bases at J, with 8 bases between the two ends. Germline V gene lookup returns CDR1 SEHNR and CDR2 FQNEAQ (reference sequence). The CDR3 region has the DNA TGTGCCAGCAGCTTAAGAGGGAGCTCCTACAATGAGCAGTTCTTC. Translated: CASSLRGSSYNEQFF. The whole variable domain, filled in from reference TRBV7-9 and TRBJ2-1, reads DTGVSQNPRHKITKRGQNVTFRCDPISEHNRLYWYRQTLGQGPEFLTYFQNEAQLEKSRLLSDRFSAERPKGSFSTLEIQRTEQGDSAMYLCASSLRGSSYNEQFFGPGTRLTVL.

The genes are TRBV24-1 and TRBJ2-7, with unresolved D. In germline, CDR1 is KGHDR, CDR2 SFDVKD. This CDR3 spans 13 amino acids. Trimming took off 5 bases at V and 6 bases at J, with 13 bases between the two ends. The CDR3 DNA reads TGTGCCACCAGTGGTCCGGTCTCGGGCGAGCAGTACTTC. It encodes CATSGPVSGEQYF.